These 18 T cell receptor beta chains were all obtained from the same sample, sequenced in a study of T cell repertoires in cytomegalovirus infection. Using its own MiXCR run on the reads, TCRdb lists one record per CDR3 protein. Found here are around 140,000 distinct CDR3 sequences, about 6% of them singletons; the top ten hold about 20%. Sequencing input: PBMCs. The receptors come from a human donor in good health (CMV status not recorded). Some clones in this sample may be carry-over from other donors' samples.

In this sample, this clonotype turned up many times. CDR3 residues: CASSLSWGPLNTGELFF. CDR3 bases: TGTGCCAGCAGCTTATCGTGGGGACCCCTGAACACCGGGGAGCTGTTTTTT. The chain couples TRBV11-2 to TRBJ2-2; D may match TRBD1 or TRBD2 (5 bases each). The CDR3 contains 17 residues. Trimming shortened V by 2 bases and J by 1 base, and 14 bases separated the two germline ends. Germline CDR1 and CDR2: SGHAT and FQNNGV. Filled out from reference TRBV11-2 and TRBJ2-2, the complete variable domain reads EAGVAQSPRYKIIEKRQSVAFWCNPISGHATLYWYQQILGQGPKLLIQFQNNGVVDDSQLPKDRFSAERLKGVDSTLKIQPAKLEDSAVYLCASSLSWGPLNTGELFFGEGSRLTVL.

The chain joins TRBV5-1 to TRBJ2-3; D uncertain. Per the germline V gene, CDR1 is SGHRS and CDR2 is YFSETQ. V lost 4 bases to trimming and J lost 0 bases, with 9 bases between them. The length of the CDR3 is 14 residues. The CDR3 protein is CASSTTSSTDTQYF. CDR3 coding DNA: TGCGCCAGCAGCACCACCTCTAGCACAGATACGCAGTATTTT.

This clonotype was observed many times. The rearrangement links TRBV18 to TRBJ1-1; D remains ambiguous. In germline, CDR1 is KGHSH, CDR2 LQKENI. The CDR3 consists of 14 residues. Trimming removed 6 bases from V and 5 bases from J, with 16 bases in between. In nucleotides, the CDR3 is TGTGCCAGCTCGCGCCCAGACGGGCGGACTGAAGCTTTCTTT. Protein: CASSRPDGRTEAFF. Full variable domain (outside the CDR3, taken from reference TRBV18 and TRBJ1-1): NAGVMQNPRHLVRRRGQEARLRCSPMKGHSHVYWYRQLPEEGLKFMVYLQKENIIDESGMPKERFSAEFPKEGPSILRIQQVVRGDSAAYFCASSRPDGRTEAFFGQGTRLTVV.

This chain connects TRBV7-8 to TRBJ1-1; the match to TRBD1 covers 9 bases. Germline V gene sequence: CDR1 SGHVS, CDR2 FQNEAQ. V lost 6 bases to trimming and J lost 5 bases; unmatched junction nucleotides: 7. The CDR3 runs 14 residues. CDR3 protein: CASRRTGDGTEAFF. The CDR3, as DNA: TGTGCCAGCAGAAGGACAGGGGATGGGACTGAAGCTTTCTTT.

There are many counts of this clonotype. This chain joins TRBV2 and TRBJ2-5, with TRBD2 as a possible D gene (6 bases). The CDR3 extends over 13 amino acids. The germline gives CDR1 SNHLY, CDR2 FYNNEI. V was pared by 7 bases and J by 5 bases, with 14 bases between. The CDR3 DNA sequence: TGTGCCAGCAAGGGTTCCGGAGGGGAGACCCAGTACTTC. Protein: CASKGSGGETQYF.

The chain combines TRBV11-3 with TRBJ2-1; D possibly corresponds to TRBD1 (5 bases). Trimming left V 0 bases short and J 6 bases short, with 9 bases between. The germline V gene encodes CDR1 SGHNT and CDR2 YENEEA. This CDR3 contains 14 residues. The CDR3: CASSLDRVTNEQFF. In DNA form, the CDR3 reads TGTGCCAGCAGCTTAGACAGGGTGACCAATGAGCAGTTCTTC.

The CDR3 loop reads CASSITGGGTEAFF. The CDR3 nucleotides are TGTGCCAGTAGTATTACGGGTGGCGGCACTGAAGCTTTCTTT. The rearrangement joins TRBV19 to TRBJ1-1; the D is unclear. Germline V gives CDR1 LNHDA, CDR2 SQIVND (reference sequence). The CDR3 is 14 amino acids. V lost 3 bases and J 4 bases, leaving 12 bases between the germline ends.

This clonotype has at least ten counts. As DNA, the CDR3 is TGTGCCATCTCCCCAACCGGGACAGGGGAGGGCACTGAAGCTTTCTTT. Encoded protein: CAISPTGTGEGTEAFF. V and J are TRBV10-3 and TRBJ1-1, with TRBD1 matching 10 bases. V lost 8 bases, J lost 4 bases, and 13 bases stayed unmatched. Per the germline V gene, CDR1 is ENHRY and CDR2 is SYGVKD. The CDR3 consists of 16 residues.

Points on this clonotype: This may be a read error, as it is one base from a much larger clone. The chain uses TRBV7-6 and TRBJ2-5; D remains unclear. CDR1 is SGHVS, CDR2 FNYEAQ, per germline. CDR3 size: 15 residues. CDR3 region: CASSLSRASRETQYF. Written as DNA, the CDR3 is TGTGCTAGCAGCTTATCAAGGGCGAGTAGGGAGACCCAGTACTTC. Full variable domain (rest looked up from reference TRBV7-6 and TRBJ2-5): GAGVSQSPRYKVTKRGQDVALRCDPISGHVSLYWYRQALGQGPEFLTYFNYEAQQDKSGLPNDRFSAERPEGSISTLTIQRTEQRDSAMYRCASSLSRASRETQYFGPGTRLLVL.

The sample holds many counts of this clonotype. The V call is TRBV11-2, the J call TRBJ2-7; perhaps D is TRBD1 or TRBD2 (5 bases each). V lost 5 bases and J 5 bases, leaving 16 bases between the germline ends. The CDR3 is 14 residues long. In germline, CDR1 is SGHAT, CDR2 FQNNGV. The CDR3: CASSRGPSTNEQYF. Written as DNA, the CDR3 is TGTGCCAGCAGCCGGGGCCCCTCAACCAACGAGCAGTACTTC.

This clonotype was seen at least ten times. This chain connects TRBV10-3 to TRBJ2-5; D might be TRBD1 (8 bases). Trimming removed 6 bases from V and 9 bases from J, with 32 bases in between. The CDR3 is 18 amino acids. Germline V gene sequence: CDR1 ENHRY, CDR2 SYGVKD. CDR3 loop: CAISPWTGQGGTKRPQYF. The CDR3 nucleotides read TGTGCCATCAGCCCTTGGACAGGGCAGGGGGGGACTAAGAGACCCCAGTACTTC.

J is TRBJ2-3 and V is TRBV7-6, with 10 bases that match TRBD1. Germline V gene sequence: CDR1 SGHVS, CDR2 FNYEAQ. This CDR3 region has 17 residues. V gave up 6 bases and J gave up 0 bases; unmatched junction bases: 9. The CDR3 sequence is CASRQATGGFSTDTQYF. CDR3 nucleotide sequence: TGTGCCAGCAGACAAGCGACAGGGGGCTTCAGCACAGATACGCAGTATTTT.

This clonotype was observed at least ten times. This chain joins TRBV28 and TRBJ2-1; 8 bases are a match to TRBD1. The germline CDR1 and CDR2 sequences are MDHEN and SYDVKM. The CDR3 covers 15 residues. The J segment lost 6 bases and the V segment lost 5 bases, leaving 9 bases of the junction unmatched. CDR3 loop: CASSPLQGARNEQFF. The CDR3, as DNA: TGTGCCAGCAGTCCTCTTCAGGGGGCGCGCAATGAGCAGTTCTTC.

This clonotype was detected a few times. The rearrangement joins TRBV7-2 to TRBJ1-4; D unclear. V lost 1 base, J lost 6 bases, and 18 bases lay in between. In germline, CDR1 is SGHTA, CDR2 FQGNSA. The length of the CDR3 is 17 residues. In DNA, the CDR3 is TGTGCCAGCAGCTTAGTAGGGAACTCCGGGAACGATGAAAAACTGTTTTTT. Translated: CASSLVGNSGNDEKLFF.

The CDR3 loop is CASSSPLSETQYF. CDR3 nucleotide sequence: TGCGCCAGCAGCTCCCCGCTCTCAGAGACCCAGTACTTC. The V and J genes are TRBV5-1 and TRBJ2-5; no clear D gene. Germline-derived CDR1 and CDR2 are SGHRS and YFSETQ. The CDR3 extends over 13 amino acids. With 3 bases removed from V and 4 bases from J, the gap between germline ends came to 10 bases.

The chain carries TRBV19 and TRBJ2-1; 12 nucleotides match TRBD2. This CDR3 has 15 residues. The germline V gene has CDR1 LNHDA and CDR2 SQIVND (reference sequence). After removal of 4 bases from V and 4 bases from J, the junction contained 2 bases not matched to a gene. The CDR3 DNA reads TGTGCCAGTAGTAGACTAGCGGGGGTTTACAATGAGCAGTTCTTC. Its translation: CASSRLAGVYNEQFF.

This clonotype was recorded at least ten times. This chain connects TRBV7-8 to TRBJ1-4, with a possible D match to TRBD1 (6 bases). The CDR3 has 16 amino acids. CDR1 SGHVS and CDR2 FQNEAQ come from the germline V gene. The V and J ends lost 5 bases and 8 bases respectively, with 21 bases between them. Here the CDR3 DNA reads TGTGCCAGCAGCCCTACTAACAGGGTCGATCAAGAAAAACTGTTTTTT. This encodes CASSPTNRVDQEKLFF. The full variable domain, completed using reference TRBV7-8 and TRBJ1-4, is GAGVSQSPRYKVAKRGQDVALRCDPISGHVSLFWYQQALGQGPEFLTYFQNEAQLDKSGLPSDRFFAERPEGSVSTLKIQRTQQEDSAVYLCASSPTNRVDQEKLFFGSGTQLSVL.

This clonotype was seen repeatedly, ten times or more. This chain links TRBV14 with TRBJ1-2; no reliable D call. With 4 bases removed from V and 5 bases from J, the gap between germline ends came to 11 bases. The CDR3 has 13 residues. Germline values: CDR1 SGHDN, CDR2 FVKESK. CDR3 DNA sequence: TGTGCCAGCAGCCGCGGCAGGACTTATGGCTACACCTTC. Its translation is CASSRGRTYGYTF.